This TCR beta chain was found in a study of blood T cells in healthy people across ages. The study, taken as a whole, reports: It was held that diversity estimates obtained from one million T cells represented underestimates. Versus aged donors, long-lived donors had higher diversity and more naive CD4+ cells.

A second PCR, run for 7 to 11 cycles, used a sample-barcoded 5' primer plus a J-beta primer mix. Individual samples furnished no less than 2.5 million CDR3-containing paired-end reads apiece. One entry per CDR3 protein results from TCRdb running MiXCR on the 5' RACE reads. The table lists around 1,000,000 distinct CDR3 sequences, under 30% of them singletons. This clonotype has only one observation. The antigen remains unidentified. The sample also formed part of further work on T cells of mothers and their children.

Sample: blood. This TCR was sampled from a girl aged 2-9 years in good health.

The CDR3 coding sequence is TGCAGTGCTAGCCTGCAGGGAGGGCTAGCGGGAGGTGATGGCTACGAGCAGTACTTC. Translated, it gives CSASLQGGLAGGDGYEQYF. This rearrangement joins TRBV20-1 to TRBJ2-7; 11 bases match TRBD2. The trim removed 3 bases at V and 3 bases at J, leaving 19 bases unmatched. This CDR3 is 19 amino acids long. Germline V gene sequence: CDR1 DFQATT, CDR2 SNEGSKA (reference sequence).